The entry below gives a single T cell receptor beta chain sequence along with its context. Its antigen is as yet unknown. Trimming took 4 bases from V and 3 from J, leaving 15 bases between them. In germline, CDR1 is SGHDN, CDR2 FVKESK. The CDR3 consists of 15 residues. The sample originates from a study of cytomegalovirus exposure and HLA in healthy donors. Study-wide results and caveats: Cytomegalovirus association was listed for approximately 150 TCR beta chains.

TCRdb's table, derived via immunoSEQ multiplex PCR, lists solely in-frame clones and lacks some. The profile shows 55,000 to 70,000 clones, roughly nine tenths of them singletons. The approximately 120-subject validation cohort, separate from the approximately 630-subject first cohort, included the donors. The gene calls are TRBV14 and TRBJ1-2; no firm D call. The source of this sequence is a man between 18 and 29 years old in good health and CMV-seronegative. The sample comprised PBMCs. This CDR3 reads CASSPLRLPDYGYTF. CDR3 nucleotides: TGTGCCAGCAGCCCCCTACGTTTACCGGACTATGGCTACACCTTC. Drawing the rest from reference TRBV14 and TRBJ1-2, the complete variable domain is EAGVTQFPSHSVIEKGQTVTLRCDPISGHDNLYWYRRVMGKEIKFLLHFVKESKQDESGMPNNRFLAERTGGTYSTLKVQPAELEDSGVYFCASSPLRLPDYGYTFGSGTRLTVV.